A single T cell receptor beta chain is shown here with its context. Its matching antigen is unknown. The sample belongs to a study of OX40 agonist ivuxolimab in advanced cancers. About the study: Given to patients was ivuxolimab, an agonistic anti-OX40 (CD134) antibody. Study outcomes and limitations: In CD8+ T cells, expanded clones were on average more numerous than in CD4+.

The assay was immunoSEQ multiplex PCR, and TCRdb's table has in-frame clones only and misses some. The profile shows tens of thousands of clones, roughly four fifths of them singletons. The source of this sequence is an adult with an advanced solid tumor such as melanoma, head and neck, liver or kidney cancer. The sample here was CD4+ or CD8+ T cells sorted from blood, taken in a trial of the OX40 agonist ivuxolimab.

CDR3: CASSQVSGRGISETQYF. In DNA form, the CDR3 reads TGTGCCAGCAGCCAAGTTTCAGGGCGAGGAATTTCAGAGACCCAGTACTTC. The chain uses TRBV4-2 and TRBJ2-5, with D possibly matching TRBD1 (5 bases). With 1 base removed from V and 4 bases from J, the gap between germline ends came to 19 bases. Germline V gene sequence: CDR1 LGHNA, CDR2 YNFKEQ. CDR3 length equals 17 residues.